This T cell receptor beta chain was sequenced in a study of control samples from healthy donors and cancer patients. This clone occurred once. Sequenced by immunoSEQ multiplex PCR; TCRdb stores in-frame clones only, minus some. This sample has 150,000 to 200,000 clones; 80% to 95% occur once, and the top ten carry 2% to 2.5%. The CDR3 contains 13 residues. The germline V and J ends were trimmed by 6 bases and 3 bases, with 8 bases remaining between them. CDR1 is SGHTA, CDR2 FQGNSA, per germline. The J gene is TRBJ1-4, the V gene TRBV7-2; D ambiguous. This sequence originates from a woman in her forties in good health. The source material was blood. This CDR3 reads CASSTRANEKLFF. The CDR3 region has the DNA TGTGCCAGCAGTACAAGGGCTAATGAAAAACTGTTTTTT.